Listed below are T cell receptor beta chains from one sample, sequenced in a study of cytomegalovirus exposure and HLA in healthy donors. Using immunoSEQ multiplex PCR, the repertoire was profiled, and TCRdb retains in-frame clones only, with some absent. The repertoire holds about 83,000 clones, with roughly 96% as singletons. Sample: PBMCs. Receptors were obtained from a woman aged 18-35 years in good health and CMV-seronegative. Each CDR3 is given with its conserved first and last residue. Fields, in order: V gene, clone size, CDR3 length, J gene, D gene, CDR3 protein, CDR3 DNA. D genes are given only for firm matches. Clone size is given for some rows only: seen once, a few or many times, or a class if the clone is expanded.

>TRBV5-1|NA|15|TRBJ2-1|TRBD2
CASSWGLAGGNEQFF
TGCGCCAGCAGCTGGGGGCTAGCGGGAGGGAATGAGCAGTTCTTC
>TRBV27|NA|14|TRBJ2-7|TRBD2
CASGIAGSSYEQYF
TGTGCCAGCGGAATAGCGGGAAGCTCCTACGAGCAGTACTTC
>TRBV2|NA|15|TRBJ2-7|NA
CASSEYGQPSYEQYF
TGTGCCAGCAGTGAGTATGGACAGCCTTCCTACGAGCAGTACTTC
>TRBV27|NA|12|TRBJ2-1|NA
CASRSVMDEQFF
TGTGCCAGCAGATCGGTTATGGATGAGCAGTTCTTC
>TRBV6-6|NA|12|TRBJ1-2|NA
CASSQTGNGYTF
TGTGCCAGCAGTCAAACAGGGAATGGCTACACCTTC
>TRBV6-1|few|13|TRBJ2-4|NA
CASSRYEGNIQYF
TGTGCCAGCAGTAGATACGAGGGAAACATTCAGTACTTC
>TRBV7-6|NA|15|TRBJ2-3|TRBD2
CASSLIAGAPDTQYF
TGTGCCAGCAGCTTGATAGCGGGAGCGCCAGATACGCAGTATTTT
>TRBV9|NA|13|TRBJ2-7|NA
CASSVGASYEQYF
TGTGCCAGCAGCGTAGGGGCATCCTACGAGCAGTACTTC
>TRBV27|NA|15|TRBJ1-5|TRBD1
CASSYAGQGNQPQHF
TGTGCCAGCAGTTACGCGGGACAGGGCAATCAGCCCCAGCATTTT
>TRBV6-9|NA|17|TRBJ2-1|TRBD2
CASSFPPTSGRYNEQFF
TGTGCCAGCAGTTTCCCTCCAACTAGCGGGAGATACAATGAGCAGTTCTTC
>TRBV5-4|NA|17|TRBJ2-7|NA
CASSLGGPQGSRYEQYF
TGTGCCAGCAGCTTGGGAGGACCACAGGGTTCTCGGTACGAGCAGTACTTC
>TRBV19|NA|16|TRBJ2-2|TRBD1
CASSPTDRVGTGELFF
TGTGCCAGTAGCCCAACAGACAGGGTCGGCACCGGGGAGCTGTTTTTT
>TRBV19|NA|15|TRBJ1-3|NA
CASQASSRSGNTIYF
TGTGCCAGTCAGGCCAGCTCCCGCTCTGGAAACACCATATATTTT
>TRBV6-4|once|17|TRBJ2-3|TRBD2
CASSDGTSGSRTDTQYF
TGTGCCAGCAGTGATGGGACTAGCGGGAGTAGGACAGATACGCAGTATTTT
>TRBV5-1|NA|15|TRBJ2-3|TRBD2
CASSQPGLGADTQYF
TGCGCCAGCAGCCAGCCGGGACTAGGGGCAGATACGCAGTATTTT